This paragraph reports one T cell receptor (beta chain). Its specificity is not known. This specimen comes from a study of PD-1 blockade in classical Hodgkin lymphoma. Study outcomes and limitations: Initiation of nivolumab under 1 year after ASCT led to exclusion of patients.

The CDR3 length is 17 residues. From germline, CDR1 is ENHRY and CDR2 SYGVKD. Losses at the gene ends were 6 bases for V and 0 bases for J; bases not matched to a gene: 4. With no exception, relapse followed autologous stem cell transplantation in all patients, and brentuximab vedotin exposure varied. The best responses consisted of complete response, partial response or progressive disease. The protocol was immunoSEQ multiplex PCR, while the TCRdb copy is restricted to in-frame clones and leaves out a portion. The sample lists tens of thousands of clones, nearly 90% occurring once. Sequencing was performed on peripheral blood mononuclear cells (PBMCs), taken before the second cycle of nivolumab. This clonotype was sampled from a human donor with classical Hodgkin lymphoma. The chain is built from TRBV10-3 and TRBJ2-6; 11 bases match TRBD2. CDR3 coding DNA: TGTGCCATCAGCCATAGCGGGGGGGCCTCTGGGGCCAACGTCCTGACTTTC. It translates to CAISHSGGASGANVLTF.